A selection of T cell receptor beta chains follows, all from one sample in a study of circulating and synovial CD4+ cells in juvenile arthritis. TCRdb's copy holds only in-frame clones and misses some; the assay was immunoSEQ multiplex PCR. The table records some 33,000 clones, approximately 96% of them present only once. Input material: CD4+ T cells from blood. These TCRs come from a human donor with juvenile idiopathic arthritis. Both conserved end residues are part of each CDR3. The order of the fields is J gene, D gene, clone size, V gene, CDR3 protein, CDR3 DNA. A D gene is named only where the DNA matches it firmly. Clone size appears in some rows only: once, few, many, or a class for an expanded clone.

j_call: TRBJ1-2
d_call: TRBD1
clone_size: -
v_call: TRBV27
cdr3_aa: CASRPGQGRGYTF
cdr3_nt: TGTGCCAGCAGACCCGGACAGGGACGTGGCTACACCTTC

j_call: TRBJ1-3
d_call: TRBD1
clone_size: once
v_call: TRBV19
cdr3_aa: CASSPDRVSFGNTIYF
cdr3_nt: TGTGCCAGTAGCCCTGACAGGGTTTCGTTTGGAAACACCATATATTTT

j_call: TRBJ1-5
d_call: -
clone_size: -
v_call: TRBV15
cdr3_aa: CATSRDDQPQHF
cdr3_nt: TGTGCCACCAGCAGAGACGATCAGCCCCAGCATTTT

j_call: TRBJ2-2
d_call: TRBD2
clone_size: -
v_call: TRBV9
cdr3_aa: CASSGSQRGGTGELFF
cdr3_nt: TGTGCCAGCAGCGGGTCTCAGCGGGGGGGCACCGGGGAGCTGTTTTTT

j_call: TRBJ1-1
d_call: TRBD1
clone_size: few
v_call: TRBV12-5
cdr3_aa: CASGSGQGAFLAFF
cdr3_nt: TGTGCTAGTGGTTCCGGACAGGGGGCCTTCTTGGCTTTCTTT

j_call: TRBJ2-7
d_call: -
clone_size: -
v_call: TRBV4-2
cdr3_aa: CASSREGLRYSYEQHF
cdr3_nt: TGTGCCAGCAGCCGAGAGGGACTTCGATACTCCTACGAGCAGCACTTC

j_call: TRBJ2-1
d_call: TRBD1
clone_size: -
v_call: TRBV29-1
cdr3_aa: CSVIRTRGGDEQFF
cdr3_nt: TGCAGCGTTATCCGGACTCGAGGGGGCGATGAGCAGTTCTTC

j_call: TRBJ2-3
d_call: -
clone_size: -
v_call: TRBV15
cdr3_aa: CATSRAGSGLTDTQYF
cdr3_nt: TGTGCCACCAGCCGCGCGGGGTCGGGGCTCACAGATACGCAGTATTTT

j_call: TRBJ2-1
d_call: -
clone_size: -
v_call: TRBV7-9
cdr3_aa: CASSLLGLSSYNEQFF
cdr3_nt: TGTGCCAGCAGCTTACTGGGACTTAGCTCCTACAATGAGCAGTTCTTC

j_call: TRBJ2-4
d_call: -
clone_size: -
v_call: TRBV5-1
cdr3_aa: CASSLMADSSTGRFGKNIQYF
cdr3_nt: TGCGCCAGCAGCTTGATGGCGGACTCTTCGACAGGGAGGTTCGGCAAAAACATTCAGTACTTC

j_call: TRBJ2-7
d_call: TRBD1
clone_size: -
v_call: TRBV7-9
cdr3_aa: CASSIGQGITEEQYF
cdr3_nt: TGTGCCAGCAGCATTGGACAGGGGATAACGGAAGAGCAGTACTTC

j_call: TRBJ2-3
d_call: -
clone_size: -
v_call: TRBV14
cdr3_aa: CASSPHHRASGQDTQYF
cdr3_nt: TGTGCCAGCAGCCCACATCACAGGGCTTCCGGCCAAGATACGCAGTATTTT

j_call: TRBJ2-1
d_call: -
clone_size: -
v_call: TRBV5-1
cdr3_aa: CASSVGQNNEQFF
cdr3_nt: TGCGCCAGCAGCGTCGGACAGAACAATGAGCAGTTCTTC

j_call: TRBJ1-4
d_call: TRBD1
clone_size: -
v_call: TRBV2
cdr3_aa: CASMTDRGNEKLFF
cdr3_nt: TGTGCCAGCATGACGGACAGGGGTAATGAAAAACTGTTTTTT

j_call: TRBJ2-3
d_call: -
clone_size: -
v_call: TRBV7-3
cdr3_aa: CASSHLSGPTGTQYF
cdr3_nt: TGTGCCAGCAGCCACCTTAGCGGTCCCACAGGTACGCAGTATTTT

j_call: TRBJ2-6
d_call: -
clone_size: -
v_call: TRBV11-3
cdr3_aa: CASSPRTGTGANVLTF
cdr3_nt: TGTGCCAGCAGCCCCCGTACAGGGACTGGGGCCAACGTCCTGACTTTC

j_call: TRBJ2-7
d_call: -
clone_size: -
v_call: TRBV6-5
cdr3_aa: CASSASRRSSYEQYF
cdr3_nt: TGTGCCAGCAGCGCGTCCAGGAGGAGCTCCTACGAGCAGTACTTC

j_call: TRBJ1-2
d_call: -
clone_size: -
v_call: TRBV19
cdr3_aa: CASSTEGLGLRENYGYTF
cdr3_nt: TGTGCCAGTAGTACCGAAGGACTAGGGCTACGCGAAAACTATGGCTACACCTTC

j_call: TRBJ2-2
d_call: -
clone_size: -
v_call: TRBV14
cdr3_aa: CASSRKGHKTGELFF
cdr3_nt: TGTGCCAGCAGCCGCAAGGGACATAAAACCGGGGAGCTGTTTTTT

j_call: TRBJ2-1
d_call: -
clone_size: -
v_call: TRBV5-1
cdr3_aa: CASSNTGGGLYNEQFF
cdr3_nt: TGCGCCAGCAGCAACACTGGGGGGGGGCTTTACAATGAGCAGTTCTTC

j_call: TRBJ2-3
d_call: TRBD2
clone_size: -
v_call: TRBV4-1
cdr3_aa: CASSQGGSGGAGLTDTQYF
cdr3_nt: TGCGCCAGCAGCCAAGGTGGTAGCGGGGGGGCCGGACTCACAGATACGCAGTATTTT

j_call: TRBJ1-5
d_call: TRBD1
clone_size: -
v_call: TRBV7-8
cdr3_aa: CASSEPGTGVYQPQHF
cdr3_nt: TGTGCCAGCAGCGAACCCGGGACAGGGGTCTATCAGCCCCAGCATTTT

j_call: TRBJ2-7
d_call: -
clone_size: -
v_call: TRBV9
cdr3_aa: CASSGAGEANYEQYF
cdr3_nt: TGTGCCAGCAGCGGTGCCGGAGAGGCAAACTACGAGCAGTACTTC

j_call: TRBJ2-1
d_call: TRBD2
clone_size: once
v_call: TRBV2
cdr3_aa: CASRLKSSGGATYNEQFF
cdr3_nt: TGTGCCAGCAGGCTCAAGTCTAGCGGGGGGGCAACCTACAATGAGCAGTTCTTC

j_call: TRBJ2-5
d_call: -
clone_size: -
v_call: TRBV7-2
cdr3_aa: CASSPGTIKRETQYF
cdr3_nt: TGTGCCAGCAGCCCCGGGACAATCAAACGGGAGACCCAGTACTTC

j_call: TRBJ2-1
d_call: -
clone_size: -
v_call: TRBV9
cdr3_aa: CASSVASAGVGNEQFF
cdr3_nt: TGTGCCAGCAGCGTAGCTTCGGCAGGGGTAGGCAATGAGCAGTTCTTC

j_call: TRBJ1-6
d_call: TRBD1
clone_size: -
v_call: TRBV19
cdr3_aa: CASSIGDRANSPLHF
cdr3_nt: TGTGCCAGTAGTATTGGGGACAGGGCGAATTCACCCCTCCACTTT

j_call: TRBJ1-2
d_call: -
clone_size: -
v_call: TRBV20-1
cdr3_aa: CSANPGWGYTF
cdr3_nt: TGCAGTGCTAACCCAGGGTGGGGCTACACCTTC

j_call: TRBJ1-6
d_call: TRBD1
clone_size: once
v_call: TRBV5-1
cdr3_aa: CASSAGVTGGNYNSPLHF
cdr3_nt: TGCGCCAGCAGCGCGGGGGTCACAGGGGGCAACTATAATTCACCCCTCCACTTT

j_call: TRBJ1-2
d_call: -
clone_size: -
v_call: TRBV7-2
cdr3_aa: CASSLVEGYTF
cdr3_nt: TGTGCCAGCAGCTTAGTGGAGGGCTACACCTTC

j_call: TRBJ1-3
d_call: -
clone_size: -
v_call: TRBV9
cdr3_aa: CASSVNSISGNTIYF
cdr3_nt: TGTGCCAGCAGCGTAAACAGTATCTCTGGAAACACCATATATTTT

j_call: TRBJ1-1
d_call: TRBD1
clone_size: -
v_call: TRBV7-9
cdr3_aa: CASSVQGAFSEAFF
cdr3_nt: TGTGCCAGCAGCGTACAGGGGGCCTTCTCTGAAGCTTTCTTT

j_call: TRBJ2-7
d_call: TRBD2
clone_size: -
v_call: TRBV6-1
cdr3_aa: CASSLGGDEQYF
cdr3_nt: TGTGCCAGCAGTCTGGGGGGGGACGAGCAGTACTTC

j_call: TRBJ2-5
d_call: -
clone_size: -
v_call: TRBV4-1
cdr3_aa: CASSQVRETQYF
cdr3_nt: TGCGCCAGCAGCCAAGTTCGAGAGACCCAGTACTTC

j_call: TRBJ1-5
d_call: -
clone_size: -
v_call: TRBV7-2
cdr3_aa: CASSLVRDQPQHF
cdr3_nt: TGTGCCAGCAGCTTAGTCAGGGATCAGCCCCAGCATTTT

j_call: TRBJ2-7
d_call: -
clone_size: -
v_call: TRBV5-1
cdr3_aa: CASSLGQHATYEQYF
cdr3_nt: TGCGCCAGCAGCCTTGGACAGCATGCCACCTACGAGCAGTACTTC

j_call: TRBJ2-6
d_call: -
clone_size: -
v_call: TRBV5-4
cdr3_aa: CASSLRGSGANVLTF
cdr3_nt: TGTGCCAGCAGCTTAAGGGGGTCTGGGGCCAACGTCCTGACTTTC

j_call: TRBJ1-6
d_call: TRBD1
clone_size: once
v_call: TRBV5-4
cdr3_aa: CASSLGQGAQSSPLHF
cdr3_nt: TGTGCCAGCAGCTTGGGACAGGGGGCGCAATCTTCACCCCTCCACTTT

j_call: TRBJ2-3
d_call: -
clone_size: -
v_call: TRBV4-1
cdr3_aa: CASSHIDVAGADTQYF
cdr3_nt: TGCGCCAGCAGCCATATCGACGTAGCAGGGGCAGATACGCAGTATTTT

j_call: TRBJ1-6
d_call: -
clone_size: -
v_call: TRBV6-5
cdr3_aa: CASRLGGSYSPLHF
cdr3_nt: TGTGCCAGCAGACTTGGGGGGTCTTATTCACCCCTCCACTTT